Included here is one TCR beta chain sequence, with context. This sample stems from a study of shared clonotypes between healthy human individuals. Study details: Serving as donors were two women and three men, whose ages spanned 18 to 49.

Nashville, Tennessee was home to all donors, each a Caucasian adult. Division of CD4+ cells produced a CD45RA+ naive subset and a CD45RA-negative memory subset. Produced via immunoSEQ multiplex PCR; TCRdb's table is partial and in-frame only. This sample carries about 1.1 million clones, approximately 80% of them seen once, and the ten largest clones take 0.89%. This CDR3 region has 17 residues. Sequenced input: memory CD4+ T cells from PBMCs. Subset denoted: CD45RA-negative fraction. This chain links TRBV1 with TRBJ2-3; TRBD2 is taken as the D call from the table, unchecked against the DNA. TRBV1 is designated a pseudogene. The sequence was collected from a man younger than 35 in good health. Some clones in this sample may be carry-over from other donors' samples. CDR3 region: CTSSQGTSGTSTDTQYF. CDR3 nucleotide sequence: TGCACCAGCAGCCAAGGTACAAGCGGGACTAGCACAGATACGCAGTATTTT.